The following is a T cell receptor (beta chain) sequence with its context. One end of the junction varies from germline; a read error may be responsible. This sample's RNA came from whole unsorted tissue. Donors were chemotherapy-naive, newly diagnosed lung cancer surgical patients in China, August–late 2014. This CDR3 has 14 residues. Germline assignment: CDR1 ENHRY and CDR2 SYGVKD. This sample was included in a study of tumor and adjacent non-tumor tissue in lung cancer. Across the whole study: Some 3.9 million productive TCRbeta reads were obtained per sample on average.

A modified ARM-PCR protocol with three rounds of nested PCR amplified TCRbeta. Each CDR3 protein is one row after TCRdb ran MiXCR on the multiplex PCR reads. The table includes more than 85,000 distinct CDR3 sequences, about 66% detected once. This receptor was identified in a man in his 70s with non-small cell lung cancer. The chain combines TRBV10-3 with TRBJ2-3; TRBD1 matches at 7 bases. The sample taken for sequencing was lung tumor tissue. The CDR3 sequence is CAIRITGATDMQYF. CDR3 DNA: TGTGCCATCAGGATAACAGGGGCCACAGATATGCAGTATTTT.